The 25 T cell receptor beta chains reported below all come from one sample, sequenced in a study of OX40 agonist ivuxolimab in advanced cancers. The repertoire was sequenced with immunoSEQ multiplex PCR; TCRdb's copy has only in-frame clones and lacks some. The sample includes some 140,000 clones, just over 90% of them seen just once. Sequenced here: CD4+ or CD8+ T cells sorted from blood, sampled in a trial of the OX40 agonist ivuxolimab. The receptors originated from an adult with an advanced solid tumor such as melanoma, head and neck, liver or kidney cancer.

In its sample, this clone was seen once. The J gene is TRBJ2-4, the V gene TRBV2; tentatively, D is TRBD1 (6 bases). The germline V gene encodes CDR1 SNHLY and CDR2 FYNNEI. The CDR3 is 13 amino acids. Trimming shortened V by 7 bases and J by 6 bases, and 13 bases separated the two germline ends. The CDR3 sequence: CASKRTDPNIQYF. Here the CDR3 DNA reads TGTGCCAGCAAACGGACAGACCCAAACATTCAGTACTTC.

The chain employs TRBV4-1 and TRBJ1-5; D remains ambiguous. This CDR3 region has 16 residues. V was pared by 1 base and J by 9 bases, with 19 bases between. Germline V gives CDR1 MGHRA, CDR2 YSYEKL. CDR3 residues: CASSQGEVINYRPQHF. The CDR3 bases are TGCGCCAGCAGCCAAGGGGAGGTAATCAACTATAGGCCCCAGCATTTT.

The genes are TRBV6-5 and TRBJ1-1; D possibly corresponds to TRBD1 (5 bases). Germline assignment: CDR1 MNHEY and CDR2 SVGAGI. V was cut by 6 bases and J by 1 base, with 12 bases left in between. CDR3 size: 14 residues. The CDR3 nucleotides read TGTGCCAGCAGAGACGACAGAAGGAACACTGAAGCTTTCTTT. This gives the protein CASRDDRRNTEAFF.

The chain couples TRBV7-2 to TRBJ2-3; 7 positions match TRBD1. Trimming took 1 base from V and 2 from J; bases not matched to a gene: 6. CDR1 and CDR2 (germline): SGHTA, FQGNSA. This CDR3 spans 16 amino acids. The CDR3 sequence is CASSLEGTVFTDTQYF. CDR3 in DNA: TGTGCCAGCAGCTTAGAGGGGACAGTCTTCACAGATACGCAGTATTTT.

The rearrangement links TRBV5-1 to TRBJ2-7; possibly TRBD1 for D (5 bases). CDR3 size: 16 residues. The germline gives CDR1 SGHRS, CDR2 YFSETQ. Trimming removed 3 bases at V and 2 bases at J, with 18 bases between. The CDR3 loop reads CASSSVGLALTYEQYF. CDR3 nucleotide sequence: TGCGCCAGCAGCTCGGTGGGGCTCGCGCTAACCTACGAGCAGTACTTC.

The V call is TRBV5-1, the J call TRBJ2-4; 7 positions match TRBD1. The CDR3 is 14 residues long. Trimming cost V 4 bases and J 7 bases; bases outside gene matches: 8. Germline lookup yields CDR1 SGHRS and CDR2 YFSETQ. The CDR3 DNA reads as TGCGCCAGCAGCGTAGGGACAGAGGGTAACATTCAGTACTTC. It is translated as CASSVGTEGNIQYF.

As for this clone: Different DNA sequences within this sample yield the same CDR3. The J gene is TRBJ1-6, the V gene TRBV2; D gene unclear. V lost 7 bases and J lost 0, with 10 bases in between. The CDR3 sequence is 15 residues long. Germline-derived CDR1 and CDR2 are SNHLY and FYNNEI. CDR3 nucleotide sequence: TGTGCCAGCAACCGGGAGAGCTCCTATAATTCACCCCTCCACTTT. This gives the protein CASNRESSYNSPLHF.

V usage is TRBV12-5 and J usage is TRBJ2-1; D might be TRBD1 or TRBD2, each matching 5 bases. This CDR3 region has 18 residues. The V gene lost 1 base and the J gene lost 4 bases, with 20 bases spanning the gap. Germline V CDR1 and CDR2: LGHNT, FRNRAP. In DNA, the CDR3 is TGTGCTAGTGGTTTGGCCTCCGGGGCGGGTCGCGGGTACAATGAGCAGTTCTTC. Its translation is CASGLASGAGRGYNEQFF. The complete variable domain, with remaining parts taken from reference TRBV12-5 and TRBJ2-1, reads DARVTQTPRHKVTEMGQEVTMRCQPILGHNTVFWYRQTMMQGLELLAYFRNRAPLDDSGMPKDRFSAEMPDATLATLKIQPSEPRDSAVYFCASGLASGAGRGYNEQFFGPGTRLTVL.

In regard to this clone: One junction end disagrees with the germline gene, perhaps due to a read error. V and J are TRBV6-5 and TRBJ2-5; D remains unclear. The CDR3 contains 14 residues. Germline V lookup: CDR1 MNHEY, CDR2 SVGAGI. In DNA, the CDR3 is TGTGCCAGCAGTTACGGAGTGGGAACGGAGACCCAGCACTTC. This gives the protein CASSYGVGTETQHF.

The rearrangement joins TRBV14 to TRBJ1-2; D gene uncertain. The length of the CDR3 is 13 residues. Trimming shortened V by 0 bases and J by 8 bases, and 10 bases separated the two germline ends. Germline values: CDR1 SGHDN, CDR2 FVKESK. The CDR3 DNA follows: TGTGCCAGCAGCCAAGAGACCCGGAGGGGCTACACCTTC. Translated, it gives CASSQETRRGYTF. The variable domain in full, completed from reference TRBV14 and TRBJ1-2, reads EAGVTQFPSHSVIEKGQTVTLRCDPISGHDNLYWYRRVMGKEIKFLLHFVKESKQDESGMPNNRFLAERTGGTYSTLKVQPAELEDSGVYFCASSQETRRGYTFGSGTRLTVV.

The chain uses TRBV6-5 and TRBJ2-5; 7 bases are shared with TRBD1. Germline V gives CDR1 MNHEY, CDR2 SVGAGI. CDR3 length: 14 amino acids. V shed 5 bases, J shed 5 bases, and the junction held 8 bases outside the gene matches. The CDR3 bases are TGTGCCAGCAGTACTTTACAGGGGACGGAGACCCAGTACTTC. It specifies CASSTLQGTETQYF.

The genes are TRBV7-9 and TRBJ2-3; maybe TRBD1 (5 bases). V lost 4 bases and J 0 bases, leaving 17 bases between the germline ends. The CDR3 has 17 amino acids. Looked up from germline, CDR1 is SEHNR and CDR2 is FQNEAQ (reference sequence). The CDR3 sequence is CASSSRPRTTSTDTQYF. CDR3 in DNA: TGTGCCAGCAGCTCGCGACCTAGGACAACTAGCACAGATACGCAGTATTTT.

The chain is built from TRBV6-6 and TRBJ2-7; D not certain. Germline CDR1 MNHNY, CDR2 SVGAGI (reference sequence). V lost 6 bases, J lost 4 bases, and 10 bases lay in between. The CDR3 spans 12 residues. CDR3 loop: CASRYTAYEQYF. DNA for the CDR3: TGTGCCAGCAGGTACACAGCGTACGAGCAGTACTTC.

The chain joins TRBV6-4 to TRBJ1-5; D not certain. The CDR3 sequence is 13 residues long. The germline V and J ends were trimmed by 8 bases and 3 bases, with 11 bases remaining between them. Per the germline V gene, CDR1 is MRHNA and CDR2 is SNTAGT. As DNA, the CDR3 is TGTGCCAGCGCCGCGGCCATCAATCAGCCCCAGCATTTT. Translated: CASAAAINQPQHF.

The chain couples TRBV4-3 to TRBJ2-1; 9 nucleotides line up with TRBD2. V was pared by 0 bases and J by 12 bases, with 3 bases of the junction left unmatched. The CDR3 length is 13 residues. Germline V lookup: CDR1 LGHNA, CDR2 YSLEER. The CDR3 sequence is CASSQDSGGGQFF. The DNA of the CDR3 is TGCGCCAGCAGCCAAGATAGCGGGGGCGGGCAGTTCTTC.

The V and J genes are TRBV7-9 and TRBJ2-1, with TRBD2 identical over 8 bases. The CDR3 has 15 amino acids. Trimming at V came to 0 bases and at J to 4 bases, leaving 2 bases not matched to a gene. Germline loops: CDR1 SEHNR, CDR2 FQNEAQ (reference sequence). CDR3 loop: CASSLASGMYNEQFF. CDR3 nucleotides: TGTGCCAGCAGCTTAGCTAGCGGGATGTACAATGAGCAGTTCTTC.

The V call is TRBV4-1, the J call TRBJ1-5; D ambiguous. Per the germline V gene, CDR1 is MGHRA and CDR2 is YSYEKL. The ends were cut back, 1 base at V and 3 bases at J, with 13 bases in the middle. This CDR3 region has 16 residues. This chain's CDR3 is CASSQGPGRFNQPQHF. As DNA, the CDR3 is TGCGCCAGCAGCCAAGGGCCCGGACGGTTCAATCAGCCCCAGCATTTT.

This chain connects TRBV19 to TRBJ2-7, with D perhaps matching TRBD1 (5 bases). This CDR3 region has 15 residues. The ends were cut back, 6 bases at V and 6 bases at J, with 21 bases in the middle. Germline assignment: CDR1 LNHDA and CDR2 SQIVND (reference sequence). The DNA of the CDR3 is TGTGCCAGTAGGTTACGGGCAGGGTTTGAAGGCGAGCAGTACTTC. It translates to CASRLRAGFEGEQYF.

The genes are TRBV2 and TRBJ2-1; D unclear. V dropped 4 bases and J dropped 4 bases, with 2 bases sitting between them. The germline gives CDR1 SNHLY, CDR2 FYNNEI. The CDR3 is 11 amino acids. The DNA of the CDR3 is TGTGCCAGCAGTGGTTACAATGAGCAGTTCTTC. Translation: CASSGYNEQFF.

The chain combines TRBV5-6 with TRBJ2-1, with 8 bases aligning to TRBD2. CDR1 and CDR2 from the germline V gene are SGHDT and YYEEEE. The V and J ends lost 3 bases and 4 bases, in that order; junction bases with no gene match: 9. This CDR3 spans 16 amino acids. CDR3: CASSYRAGEGYNEQFF. In nucleotides, the CDR3 is TGTGCCAGCAGCTATAGAGCGGGAGAAGGATACAATGAGCAGTTCTTC.

This clone showed up just once. This chain uses TRBV10-3 with TRBJ2-2; D call uncertain. Looked up from germline, CDR1 is ENHRY and CDR2 is SYGVKD. Trimming took 4 bases from V and 5 from J, leaving 5 bases between them. The CDR3 is 12 amino acids. CDR3 residues: CAISVGTGELFF. The CDR3 DNA reads TGTGCCATCAGTGTAGGGACCGGGGAGCTGTTTTTT.

The rearrangement links TRBV7-8 to TRBJ1-2; 8 bases are a match to TRBD1. The CDR3 extends over 15 amino acids. V gave up 5 bases and J gave up 4 bases; unmatched junction bases: 9. Germline CDR1 is SGHVS and CDR2 is FQNEAQ. CDR3 in DNA: TGTGCCAGCAGCCCGAGGACAGGGCCCCGCTATGGCTACACCTTC. Translating gives CASSPRTGPRYGYTF. The full variable domain, with the rest looked up from reference TRBV7-8 and TRBJ1-2, is GAGVSQSPRYKVAKRGQDVALRCDPISGHVSLFWYQQALGQGPEFLTYFQNEAQLDKSGLPSDRFFAERPEGSVSTLKIQRTQQEDSAVYLCASSPRTGPRYGYTFGSGTRLTVV.

This rearrangement joins TRBV7-3 to TRBJ1-1; no definite D call. Looked up from germline, CDR1 is SGHTA and CDR2 is FQGTGA. The CDR3 has 16 residues. V dropped 0 bases and J dropped 4 bases, with 15 bases sitting between them. This CDR3 is CASSLTSGSFPTEAFF. Here the CDR3 DNA reads TGTGCCAGCAGCTTAACGTCGGGCAGTTTTCCCACTGAAGCTTTCTTT.

The CDR3 loop reads CASSPVGGDEKLFF. The DNA for the CDR3 is TGTGCCAGCTCACCGGTAGGAGGGGATGAAAAACTGTTTTTT. The rearrangement links TRBV18 to TRBJ1-4, with TRBD1 as a possible D gene (5 bases). Germline assignment: CDR1 KGHSH and CDR2 LQKENI. Trimming stripped 3 bases from V and 6 bases from J, with 11 bases between. The CDR3 loop spans 14 amino acids.

J is TRBJ2-3 and V is TRBV4-1, with TRBD2 matching 14 bases. The CDR3 spans 19 residues. The junction had 12 bases not matched to a gene; V was cut back by 6 bases and J by 1 base. Germline V gene sequence: CDR1 MGHRA, CDR2 YSYEKL. The CDR3 DNA follows: TGCGCCAGCAGACCGCTAGCCAAGGGACTAGCGGGGGGCACAGATACGCAGTATTTT. As protein: CASRPLAKGLAGGTDTQYF.